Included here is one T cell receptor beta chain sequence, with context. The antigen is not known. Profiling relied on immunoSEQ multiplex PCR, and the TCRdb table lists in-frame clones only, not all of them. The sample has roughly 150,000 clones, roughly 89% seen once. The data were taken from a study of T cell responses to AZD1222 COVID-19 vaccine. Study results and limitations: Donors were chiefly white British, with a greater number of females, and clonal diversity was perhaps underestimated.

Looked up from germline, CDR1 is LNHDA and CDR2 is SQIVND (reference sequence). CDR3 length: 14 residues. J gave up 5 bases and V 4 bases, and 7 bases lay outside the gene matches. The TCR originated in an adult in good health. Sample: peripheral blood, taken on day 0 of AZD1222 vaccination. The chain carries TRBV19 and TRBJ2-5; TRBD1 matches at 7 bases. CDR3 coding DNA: TGTGCCAGTAGTAATGGACAGGCGAGGGAGACCCAGTACTTC. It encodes CASSNGQARETQYF.